This passage covers 2 T cell receptor beta chains from one sample sequenced in a study of cytomegalovirus exposure and HLA in healthy donors. The PCR was carried out with 60 Vbeta primers and 13 Jbeta primers. Assay: immunoSEQ multiplex PCR; the TCRdb copy retains only in-frame clones and omits some. The sample carries 90,000 to 140,000 clones, 69% recorded once. The sample consisted of PBMCs. The receptor source for this set is a man younger than 40 in good health and CMV-seronegative.

This clone was counted once. The chain recombines TRBV7-2 with TRBJ1-1; weak D call: TRBD1 (5 bases). V lost 5 bases, J lost 0 bases, and 13 bases lay in between. Per germline, CDR1 SGHTA and CDR2 FQGNSA. This CDR3 comprises 15 residues. CDR3 nucleotide sequence: TGTGCCAGCAGCAAGCAGGGAGGCCTGAACACTGAAGCTTTCTTT. As protein: CASSKQGGLNTEAFF. Full variable domain (missing parts from reference TRBV7-2 and TRBJ1-1): GAGVSQSPSNKVTEKGKDVELRCDPISGHTALYWYRQSLGQGLEFLIYFQGNSAPDKSGLPSDRFSAERTGGSVSTLTIQRTQQEDSAVYLCASSKQGGLNTEAFFGQGTRLTVV.

This clone has more than one count but fewer than ten. The chain couples TRBV7-9 to TRBJ2-2; a possible D gene is TRBD1 (5 bases). The germline V gene has CDR1 SEHNR and CDR2 FQNEAQ (reference sequence). The CDR3 consists of 16 residues. Trimming took 1 base from V and 6 from J, leaving 15 bases between them. The CDR3 is CASSLETAFGAGELFF. The CDR3 region has the DNA TGTGCCAGCAGCTTAGAGACAGCCTTTGGGGCCGGGGAGCTGTTTTTT.